Listed below are T cell receptor beta chains from one sample, sequenced in a study of cytomegalovirus exposure and HLA in healthy donors. TCRdb's table, derived via immunoSEQ multiplex PCR, lists solely in-frame clones and lacks some. Altogether around 120,000 clones are present, around 74% being singletons, with the ten largest covering approximately 28%. Sequences were obtained from PBMCs. These receptors came from a man aged 60 to 69 in good health and CMV-seropositive. The conserved cysteine and the conserved F or W are not part of the CDR3 here.

TRBV30	TRBJ1-2	AWTLDRGHGYT
TRBV30	TRBJ1-2	AWSLNRRQGAGYT
TRBV15	TRBJ2-3	ATSRGSSPDTQY
TRBV11-2	TRBJ1-4	ASSFTVFGGEKLF
TRBV27	TRBJ1-1	ASSTGQYVNTEAF
TRBV5-8	TRBJ2-4	ASSMGTAVAKNIQY
TRBV19	TRBJ2-1	ASSPRTSGGALNEQF
TRBV25-1	TRBJ1-6	ASSGFAGGNSPLH
TRBV21-1	TRBJ2-1	ASTSRQGGCDEQF
TRBV11-3	TRBJ1-5	ASSFSTQPGQGEKQPQH
TRBV2	TRBJ1-5	ASSGVEGDNQPQH
TRBV2	TRBJ1-5	ASSVREVQPQH
TRBV5-4	TRBJ2-7	ASSLEVEGEQY
TRBV7-2	TRBJ2-6	ASSLYRVIGSGANGLT
TRBV10-1	TRBJ1-2	ASSDGQNYGYT